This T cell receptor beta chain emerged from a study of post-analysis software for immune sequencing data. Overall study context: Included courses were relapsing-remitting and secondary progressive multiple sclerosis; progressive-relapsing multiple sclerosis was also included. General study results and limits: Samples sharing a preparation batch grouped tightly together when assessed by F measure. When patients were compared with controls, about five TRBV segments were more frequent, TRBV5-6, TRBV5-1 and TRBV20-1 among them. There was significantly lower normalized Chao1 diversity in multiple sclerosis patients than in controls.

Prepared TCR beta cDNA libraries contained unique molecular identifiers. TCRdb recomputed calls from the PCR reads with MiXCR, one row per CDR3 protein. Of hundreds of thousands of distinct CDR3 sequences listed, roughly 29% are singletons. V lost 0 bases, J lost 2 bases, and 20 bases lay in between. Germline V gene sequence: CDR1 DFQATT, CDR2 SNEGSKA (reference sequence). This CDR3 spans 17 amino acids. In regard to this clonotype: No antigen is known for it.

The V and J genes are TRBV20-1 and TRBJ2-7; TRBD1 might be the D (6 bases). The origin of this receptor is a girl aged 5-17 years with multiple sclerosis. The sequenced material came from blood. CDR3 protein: CSARDPGSEDSAYEQYF. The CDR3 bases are TGCAGTGCTAGAGATCCTGGTTCTGAGGACAGTGCCTACGAGCAGTACTTC.